These 17 T cell receptor beta chains were all obtained from the same sample, sequenced in a study of radiotherapy plus CTLA-4 blockade in lung cancer. Clones were sequenced by immunoSEQ multiplex PCR, and TCRdb holds only the in-frame ones, with some missing. The sample includes about 38,000 clones, over 70% seen only once; the top ten take approximately 9%. Sequencing was performed on peripheral blood, taken from a patient treated with radiotherapy plus ipilimumab. The source of these receptors is a human donor with non-small cell lung cancer who had stable disease on radiotherapy plus ipilimumab.

The chain uses TRBV19 and TRBJ1-1; weak D call: TRBD1 (5 bases). Germline lookup yields CDR1 LNHDA and CDR2 SQIVND (reference sequence). The CDR3 contains 14 residues. V lost 10 bases, J lost 0 bases, and 15 bases lay in between. DNA for the CDR3: TGTGCCACCTCGGGGGGGGTTATGAACACTGAAGCTTTCTTT. It specifies CATSGGVMNTEAFF.

The CDR3 spells CASSTGTGITGELFF. CDR3 bases: TGTGCCAGCTCAACTGGGACAGGGATCACCGGGGAGCTGTTTTTT. The V call is TRBV18, the J call TRBJ2-2; 9 nucleotides align to TRBD1. V lost 5 bases and J lost 4; bases outside the gene matches: 5. The V gene's germline CDR1 is KGHSH and CDR2 LQKENI. The CDR3 runs to 15 residues.

The chain links TRBV6-1 to TRBJ1-1; D is unresolved. The CDR3 length is 12 residues. The V gene lost 6 bases and the J gene lost 8 bases, with 13 bases spanning the gap. Looked up from germline, CDR1 is MNHNS and CDR2 is SASEGT. The CDR3 nucleotides read TGTGCCAGCAGGGGCCTCACTGCGGAAGCTTTCTTT. The encoded protein is CASRGLTAEAFF.

The chain employs TRBV7-6 and TRBJ2-2, with D possibly matching TRBD2 (5 bases). The germline V gene has CDR1 SGHVS and CDR2 FNYEAQ. V was cut by 5 bases and J by 4 bases, with 20 bases left in between. The length of the CDR3 is 17 residues. This CDR3 reads CASSRGRLAVSTGELFF. The CDR3 DNA sequence: TGTGCCAGCAGCCGCGGACGGCTAGCTGTCAGCACCGGGGAGCTGTTTTTT.

The chain uses TRBV27 and TRBJ2-2; D might be TRBD1 (5 bases). The CDR3 extends over 15 amino acids. Germline V lookup: CDR1 MNHEY, CDR2 SMNVEV (reference sequence). Trimming took 5 bases from V and 0 from J, leaving 10 bases between them. CDR3 DNA sequence: TGTGCCAGCAGTATCGACAGTGCGAACACCGGGGAGCTGTTTTTT. It yields the protein CASSIDSANTGELFF.

This clone appeared a single time. This rearrangement joins TRBV15 to TRBJ2-2; D not certain. CDR1 is LNHNV and CDR2 is YYDKDF in the germline V gene (reference sequence). Trimming took off 1 base at V and 7 bases at J, with 16 bases between the two ends. There are 16 residues in the CDR3. CDR3 in amino acids: CATSRAQNRFGGELFF. CDR3 bases: TGTGCCACCAGCAGAGCTCAAAATCGGTTCGGCGGGGAGCTGTTTTTT.

This clone is a singleton in its sample. The chain links TRBV28 to TRBJ2-2; D possibly corresponds to TRBD1 (6 bases). Trimming removed 5 bases from V and 5 bases from J, with 15 bases in between. Per germline, CDR1 MDHEN and CDR2 SYDVKM. The CDR3 sequence is 15 residues long. CDR3 DNA sequence: TGTGCCAGCAGTCCTCCGGGACAAGGGACCGGGGAGCTGTTTTTT. Translating gives CASSPPGQGTGELFF.

The chain joins TRBV19 to TRBJ1-5, with TRBD1 matching over 8 bases. V lost 7 bases to trimming and J lost 1 base; unmatched junction nucleotides: 9. The CDR3 spans 16 residues. Germline CDR1 and CDR2: LNHDA and SQIVND (reference sequence). Written as DNA, the CDR3 is TGTGCCAGTAAGTCAGGGGGCGCGCAGAGCAATCAGCCCCAGCATTTT. It yields the protein CASKSGGAQSNQPQHF.

The V call is TRBV5-6, the J call TRBJ1-1, with TRBD1 as a possible D gene (5 bases). The germline V gene encodes CDR1 SGHDT and CDR2 YYEEEE. CDR3 length: 15 amino acids. The germline V and J ends were trimmed by 0 bases and 5 bases, with 14 bases remaining between them. The CDR3 DNA reads TGTGCCAGCAGCTTGGTATCAGGGAGTGGGACTGAAGCTTTCTTT. Its translation: CASSLVSGSGTEAFF. The complete variable domain, with remaining parts taken from reference TRBV5-6 and TRBJ1-1, reads DAGVTQSPTHLIKTRGQQVTLRCSPKSGHDTVSWYQQALGQGPQFIFQYYEEEERQRGNFPDRFSGHQFPNYSSELNVNALLLGDSALYLCASSLVSGSGTEAFFGQGTRLTVV.

This clone was detected only a few times. Here the CDR3 reads CASSDFVGQGERDGYTF. As DNA, the CDR3 is TGCGCCAGCAGTGATTTCGTGGGACAGGGTGAACGGGATGGCTACACCTTC. J is TRBJ1-2 and V is TRBV10-2; TRBD1 agrees at 9 bases. CDR3 length equals 17 residues. V gave up 3 bases and J gave up 6 bases; unmatched junction bases: 14. Looked up from germline, CDR1 is WSHSY and CDR2 is SAAADI.

A single count supports this clone. This chain uses TRBV28 with TRBJ2-1; possible D gene TRBD1, 5 bases. The CDR3 is 12 residues long. Per the germline V gene, CDR1 is MDHEN and CDR2 is SYDVKM. Deletions cut 6 bases from V and 6 bases from J, with 9 bases between. The DNA for the CDR3 is TGTGCCAGCAGACAGGACGGCAATGAGCAGTTCTTC. This sequence encodes CASRQDGNEQFF.

The V gene is TRBV7-9, the J gene TRBJ1-2; D not certain. The germline CDR1 and CDR2 sequences are SEHNR and FQNEAQ (reference sequence). The CDR3 loop spans 12 amino acids. Trimming cost V 3 bases and J 7 bases, with 9 bases left between them. CDR3 loop: CASSFADRGYTF. The DNA for the CDR3 is TGTGCCAGCAGCTTCGCAGATCGTGGCTACACCTTC.

The genes are TRBV19 and TRBJ1-2; D call uncertain. This CDR3 is 18 amino acids long. Trimming took off 5 bases at V and 2 bases at J, with 24 bases between the two ends. CDR1 and CDR2 from the germline V gene are LNHDA and SQIVND (reference sequence). The CDR3 DNA sequence: TGTGCCAGTAGTCCCCGAGGGATAAGCGGCGGTACGAACTATGGCTACACCTTC. It translates to CASSPRGISGGTNYGYTF.

This chain links TRBV6-4 with TRBJ1-2; D may be TRBD1 (5 bases). This CDR3 is 16 amino acids long. Trimming cost V 6 bases and J 1 base, with 18 bases left between them. Germline CDR1 MRHNA, CDR2 SNTAGT. In nucleotides, the CDR3 is TGTGCCAGCAGCCCCTCTAACGGGGGAAGTAACTATGGCTACACCTTC. Protein: CASSPSNGGSNYGYTF.

The chain couples TRBV11-2 to TRBJ1-2; D is unresolved. The CDR3 is made up of 13 amino acids. V lost 3 bases and J lost 7, with 12 bases in between. Looked up from germline, CDR1 is SGHAT and CDR2 is FQNNGV. DNA of the CDR3: TGTGCCAGCAGCTTTCTATTAGATCCTGGCTACACCTTC. Its translation: CASSFLLDPGYTF.

Remarks on this clone: A read error is likely, as this CDR3 ends without the conserved phenylalanine or tryptophan. The chain recombines TRBV4-1 with TRBJ1-2; 8 nucleotides align to TRBD1. Germline V gene data show CDR1 as MGHRA and CDR2 as YSYEKL. This CDR3 has 14 amino acids. The junction had 4 bases not matched to a gene; V was cut back by 1 base and J by 6 bases. The CDR3 is CASSQGDRLHGYTL. Here the CDR3 DNA reads TGCGCCAGCAGCCAAGGGGACAGGCTCCATGGCTACACCCTC.

The chain recombines TRBV6-5 with TRBJ1-1, with TRBD1 as a possible D gene (5 bases). The V and J ends lost 6 bases and 1 base respectively, with 9 bases between them. Germline V gene sequence: CDR1 MNHEY, CDR2 SVGAGI. The CDR3 covers 13 residues. CDR3 sequence reads: CASRTTGNTEAFF. In DNA, the CDR3 is TGTGCCAGCAGAACTACAGGGAACACTGAAGCTTTCTTT.